This T cell receptor (beta chain) was identified during a study of blood T cell repertoires in COVID-19. Study background: PBMCs, B-cell-depleted T cells, or T cells were the source of the cDNA or gDNA that made up the material.

There are 14 residues in the CDR3. Germline-derived CDR1 and CDR2 are LNHDA and SQIVND (reference sequence). Trimming cost V 5 bases and J 5 bases; bases outside gene matches: 6. How the authors handled the data: Cell counts per sample came from amplifying reference gene primers. Libraries were prepared by immunoSEQ multiplex PCR; TCRdb keeps only in-frame clonotypes and omits some of them. V, J and clone size are taken as reported in that table, and D and trimming were inferred from the DNA itself. The sample lists 190,000 or so clones; under 85% were seen once. This chain connects TRBV19 to TRBJ2-3; 8 bases map to TRBD2. The clonotype comes from a woman of 80 years or more with acute or convalescent COVID-19. Sequencing was performed on peripheral blood. In DNA form, the CDR3 reads TGTGCCAGTAGTGGGGCAGCGGGAGTAGATACGCAGTATTTT. Translating gives CASSGAAGVDTQYF.